A selection of T cell receptor beta chains follows, all from one sample in a study of CXCR3-negative and CXCR3-positive naive CD8 T cells. After re-calling the 5' RACE reads, TCRdb lists one entry per CDR3 protein, DNA absent. Its listing shows tens of thousands of distinct CDR3 sequences. The sequencing sample was made of memory CD8+ T cells from blood. The receptors come from a human donor in good health. Some clones in this sample may be carry-over from other donors' samples. The CDR3 runs from the conserved cysteine through the conserved F or W. The size entry is marked missing in some rows and otherwise reads once, few, many or a size class.

J: TRBJ2-3
V: TRBV6-4
size: medium-sized
CDR3: CASSGTSGTDTQYF

J: TRBJ1-5
V: TRBV5-6
size: NA
CDR3: CASSWGNQPQHF

J: TRBJ2-7
V: TRBV27
size: NA
CDR3: CASSQLAGGAYEQYF

J: TRBJ1-4
V: TRBV7-6
size: NA
CDR3: CASSYRTASEEKLFF

J: TRBJ2-2
V: TRBV29-1
size: NA
CDR3: CSVEGQNTGELFF

J: TRBJ2-2
V: TRBV9
size: NA
CDR3: CASSGGANTGELFF

J: TRBJ2-7
V: TRBV5-5
size: NA
CDR3: CASSGGQYISYEQYF

J: TRBJ2-7
V: TRBV11-2
size: NA
CDR3: CASSLETWQEQYF

J: TRBJ1-4
V: TRBV6-5
size: NA
CDR3: CASSYGRGQEKLFF

J: TRBJ1-4
V: TRBV4-3
size: NA
CDR3: CASSQEGQGNGPNEKLFF

J: TRBJ2-7
V: TRBV7-2
size: NA
CDR3: CASSARGALGGSSDEQYF

J: TRBJ2-7
V: TRBV7-6
size: NA
CDR3: CASSSGLTAYEQYF

J: TRBJ2-5
V: TRBV12-3/TRBV12-4
size: NA
CDR3: CASSLRGKETQYF

J: TRBJ2-1
V: TRBV6-5
size: NA
CDR3: CASSLSGGAASEQFF

J: TRBJ2-5
V: TRBV29-1
size: NA
CDR3: CSVEREDHSQETQYF

J: TRBJ2-7
V: TRBV7-6
size: NA
CDR3: CASSLARGGEQYF

J: TRBJ2-3
V: TRBV21-1
size: NA
CDR3: CARQWADTQYF

J: TRBJ2-1
V: TRBV20-1
size: NA
CDR3: CSARDLAGPSYNEQFF

J: TRBJ2-5
V: TRBV28
size: NA
CDR3: CASSLDTTGETQYF

J: TRBJ1-5
V: TRBV6-4
size: NA
CDR3: CASSFQGSFDQPQHF

J: TRBJ2-7
V: TRBV11-2
size: NA
CDR3: CASHILDSGSSYEQYF

J: TRBJ2-1
V: TRBV24-1
size: NA
CDR3: CATSDSGTGRDEQFF

J: TRBJ1-5
V: TRBV7-2
size: NA
CDR3: CASSWAGSQPQHF

J: TRBJ2-3
V: TRBV29-1
size: NA
CDR3: CSGGDSLGTDTQYF

J: TRBJ2-1
V: TRBV5-1
size: NA
CDR3: CASSLDGSLYYNEQFF

J: TRBJ2-2
V: TRBV7-6
size: NA
CDR3: CASSFPGGELFF

J: TRBJ2-3
V: TRBV28
size: NA
CDR3: CASSLQEPSSTDTQYF

J: TRBJ2-1
V: TRBV20-1
size: NA
CDR3: CSARDVAGVYNEQFF

J: TRBJ2-3
V: TRBV29-1
size: NA
CDR3: CSVDTGGVGTDTQYF

J: TRBJ2-1
V: TRBV10-3
size: NA
CDR3: CAITTDRVDEQFF

J: TRBJ1-2
V: TRBV29-1
size: NA
CDR3: CSVGQNYGYTF

J: TRBJ2-1
V: TRBV14
size: NA
CDR3: CASSPRDYGNEQFF

J: TRBJ2-1
V: TRBV11-2
size: NA
CDR3: CASSRDLAGIYNEQFF

J: TRBJ2-1
V: TRBV6-6
size: NA
CDR3: CASSSGPLEQFF

J: TRBJ2-7
V: TRBV15
size: NA
CDR3: CATSLGTSGGPSYEQYF

J: TRBJ2-1
V: TRBV12-3/TRBV12-4
size: NA
CDR3: CASSSPERMGEQFF

J: TRBJ2-5
V: TRBV6-6
size: NA
CDR3: CASSPLGEKETQYF

J: TRBJ2-1
V: TRBV7-8
size: NA
CDR3: CASSLVGRNEQFF

J: TRBJ2-2
V: TRBV7-7
size: NA
CDR3: CASSPFRGQGTGELFF

J: TRBJ2-1
V: TRBV7-9
size: NA
CDR3: CASSLVAEPSYNEQFF

J: TRBJ2-1
V: TRBV28
size: NA
CDR3: CASSSLRRVSSYNEQFF

J: TRBJ2-2
V: TRBV28
size: NA
CDR3: CASSFGRYTGELFF

J: TRBJ2-5
V: TRBV4-1
size: NA
CDR3: CASSQLSEETQYF

J: TRBJ2-7
V: TRBV28
size: NA
CDR3: CASSTAGGDRGFYEQYF

J: TRBJ1-1
V: TRBV11-2
size: NA
CDR3: CASSLLPTGATEAFF

J: TRBJ2-7
V: TRBV20-1
size: NA
CDR3: CSARGRDRGYEQYF

J: TRBJ1-1
V: TRBV20-1
size: NA
CDR3: CSASSGLNTEAFF

J: TRBJ2-5
V: TRBV20-1
size: NA
CDR3: CSAREAEYQETQYF

J: TRBJ2-7
V: TRBV28
size: NA
CDR3: CASSLATREQYF

J: TRBJ2-7
V: TRBV28
size: NA
CDR3: CASSTPGQGAYEQYF

J: TRBJ2-3
V: TRBV29-1
size: NA
CDR3: CSVEGQGRITDTQYF

J: TRBJ2-2
V: TRBV12-3/TRBV12-4
size: NA
CDR3: CASSDFLAGGTTGELFF

J: TRBJ2-1
V: TRBV14
size: NA
CDR3: CASSHPQAGYYNEQFF

J: TRBJ1-1
V: TRBV29-1
size: NA
CDR3: CSVVRNTEAFF